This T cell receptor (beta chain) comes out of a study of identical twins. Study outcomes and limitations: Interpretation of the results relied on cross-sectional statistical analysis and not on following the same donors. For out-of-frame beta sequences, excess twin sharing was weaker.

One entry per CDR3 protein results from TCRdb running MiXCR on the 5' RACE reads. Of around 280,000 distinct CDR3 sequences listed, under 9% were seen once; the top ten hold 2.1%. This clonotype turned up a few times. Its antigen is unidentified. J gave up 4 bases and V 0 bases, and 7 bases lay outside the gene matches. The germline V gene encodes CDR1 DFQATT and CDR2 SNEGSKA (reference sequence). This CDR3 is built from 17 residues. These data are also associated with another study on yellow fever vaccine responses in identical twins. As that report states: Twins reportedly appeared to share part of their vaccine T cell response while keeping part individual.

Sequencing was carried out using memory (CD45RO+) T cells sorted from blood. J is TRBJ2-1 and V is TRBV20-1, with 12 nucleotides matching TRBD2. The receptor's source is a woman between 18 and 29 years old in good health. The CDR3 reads CSARDSRLAGAYNEQFF. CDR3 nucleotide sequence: TGCAGTGCTAGAGATTCCAGACTAGCGGGAGCTTACAATGAGCAGTTCTTC.